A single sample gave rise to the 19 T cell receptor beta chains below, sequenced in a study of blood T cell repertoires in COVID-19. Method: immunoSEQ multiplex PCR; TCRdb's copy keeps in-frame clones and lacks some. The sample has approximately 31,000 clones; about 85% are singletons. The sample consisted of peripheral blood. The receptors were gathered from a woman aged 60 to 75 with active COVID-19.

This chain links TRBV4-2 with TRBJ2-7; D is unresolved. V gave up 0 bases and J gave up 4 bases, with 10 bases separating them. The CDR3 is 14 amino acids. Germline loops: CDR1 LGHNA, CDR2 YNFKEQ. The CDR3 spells CASSQDWAEYEQYF. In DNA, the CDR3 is TGTGCCAGCAGCCAAGATTGGGCCGAATACGAGCAGTACTTC.

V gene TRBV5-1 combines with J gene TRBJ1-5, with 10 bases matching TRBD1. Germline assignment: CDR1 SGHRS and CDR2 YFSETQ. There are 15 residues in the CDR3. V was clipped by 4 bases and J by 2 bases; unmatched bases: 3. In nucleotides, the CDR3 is TGCGCCAGCAGCCCCGGGACAGGGGGCAATCAGCCCCAGCATTTT. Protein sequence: CASSPGTGGNQPQHF. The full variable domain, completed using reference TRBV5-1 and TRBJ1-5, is KAGVTQTPRYLIKTRGQQVTLSCSPISGHRSVSWYQQTPGQGLQFLFEYFSETQRNKGNFPGRFSGRQFSNSRSEMNVSTLELGDSALYLCASSPGTGGNQPQHFGDGTRLSIL.

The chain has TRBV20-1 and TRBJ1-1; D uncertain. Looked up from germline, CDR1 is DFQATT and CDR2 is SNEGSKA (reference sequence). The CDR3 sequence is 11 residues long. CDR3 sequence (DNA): TGCACCTCCTTATCGAACACTGAAGCTTTCTTT. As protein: CTSLSNTEAFF.

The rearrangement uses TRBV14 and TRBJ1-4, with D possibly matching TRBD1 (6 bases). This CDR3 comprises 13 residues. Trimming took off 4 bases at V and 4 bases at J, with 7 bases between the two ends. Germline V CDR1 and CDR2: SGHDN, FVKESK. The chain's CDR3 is CASSRGLNEKLFF. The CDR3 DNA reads TGTGCCAGCAGCCGGGGGCTTAATGAAAAACTGTTTTTT.

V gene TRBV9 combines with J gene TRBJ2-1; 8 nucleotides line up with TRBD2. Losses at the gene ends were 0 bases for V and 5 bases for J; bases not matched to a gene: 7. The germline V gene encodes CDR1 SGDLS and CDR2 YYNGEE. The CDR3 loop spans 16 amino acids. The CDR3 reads CASSVVPGGPHNEQFF. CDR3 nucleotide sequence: TGTGCCAGCAGCGTAGTGCCGGGGGGGCCCCACAATGAGCAGTTCTTC.

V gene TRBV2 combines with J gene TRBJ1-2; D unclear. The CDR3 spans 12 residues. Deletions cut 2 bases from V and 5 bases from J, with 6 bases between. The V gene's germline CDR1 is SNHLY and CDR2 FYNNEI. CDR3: CASSEMRYGYTF. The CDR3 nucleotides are TGTGCCAGCAGTGAAATGCGGTATGGCTACACCTTC.

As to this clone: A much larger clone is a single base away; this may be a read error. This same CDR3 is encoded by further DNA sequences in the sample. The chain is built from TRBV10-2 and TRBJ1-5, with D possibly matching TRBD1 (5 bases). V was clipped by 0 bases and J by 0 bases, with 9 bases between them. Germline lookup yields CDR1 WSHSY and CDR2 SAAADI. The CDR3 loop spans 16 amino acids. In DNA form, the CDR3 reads TGCGCCAGCAGTGAGTCACCAGGGAATAGCAATCAGCCCCAGCATTTT. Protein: CASSESPGNSNQPQHF.

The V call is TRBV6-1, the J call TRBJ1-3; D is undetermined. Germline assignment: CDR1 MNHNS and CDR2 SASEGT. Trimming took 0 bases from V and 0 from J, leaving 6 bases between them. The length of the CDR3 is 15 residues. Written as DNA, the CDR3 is TGTGCCAGCAGTGAAGCTGCAGACTCTGGAAACACCATATATTTT. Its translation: CASSEAADSGNTIYF.

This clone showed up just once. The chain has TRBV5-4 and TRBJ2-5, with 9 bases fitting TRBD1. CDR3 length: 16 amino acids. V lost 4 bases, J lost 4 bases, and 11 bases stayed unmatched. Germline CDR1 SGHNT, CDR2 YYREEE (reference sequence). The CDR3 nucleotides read TGTGCCAGCAGCCCTAAAACAGGGGGCGTCGGAGAGACCCAGTACTTC. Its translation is CASSPKTGGVGETQYF.

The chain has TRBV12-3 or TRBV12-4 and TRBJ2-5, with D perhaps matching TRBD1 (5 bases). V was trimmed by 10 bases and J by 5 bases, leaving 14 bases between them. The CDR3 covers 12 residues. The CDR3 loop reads CATREGAETQYF. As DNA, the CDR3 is TGTGCCACAAGGGAAGGGGCCGAGACCCAGTACTTC.

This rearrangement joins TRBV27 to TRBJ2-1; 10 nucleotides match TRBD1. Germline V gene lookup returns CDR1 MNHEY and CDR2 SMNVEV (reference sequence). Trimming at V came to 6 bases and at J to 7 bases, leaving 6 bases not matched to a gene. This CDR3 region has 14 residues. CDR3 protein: CASRQPGQGNEQFF. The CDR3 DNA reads TGTGCCAGCAGACAGCCGGGACAGGGGAATGAGCAGTTCTTC.

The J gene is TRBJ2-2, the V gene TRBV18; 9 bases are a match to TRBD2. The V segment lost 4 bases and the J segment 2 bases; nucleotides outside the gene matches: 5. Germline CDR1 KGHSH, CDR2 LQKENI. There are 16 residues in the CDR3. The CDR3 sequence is CASSRSGRINTGELFF. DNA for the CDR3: TGTGCCAGCTCACGTAGCGGGAGAATTAACACCGGGGAGCTGTTTTTT.

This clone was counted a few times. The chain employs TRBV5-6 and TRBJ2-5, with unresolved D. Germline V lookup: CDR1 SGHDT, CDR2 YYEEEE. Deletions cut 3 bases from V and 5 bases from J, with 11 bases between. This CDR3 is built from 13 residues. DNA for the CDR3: TGTGCCAGCAGCTACCTATATTCGGAGACCCAGTACTTC. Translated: CASSYLYSETQYF.

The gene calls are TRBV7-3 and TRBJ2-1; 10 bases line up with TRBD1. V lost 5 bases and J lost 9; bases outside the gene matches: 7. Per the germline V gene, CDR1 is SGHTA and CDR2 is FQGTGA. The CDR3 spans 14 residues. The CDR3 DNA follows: TGTGCCAGCAGCCTGGGACAGGGGTACGGTGAGCAGTTCTTC. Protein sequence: CASSLGQGYGEQFF.

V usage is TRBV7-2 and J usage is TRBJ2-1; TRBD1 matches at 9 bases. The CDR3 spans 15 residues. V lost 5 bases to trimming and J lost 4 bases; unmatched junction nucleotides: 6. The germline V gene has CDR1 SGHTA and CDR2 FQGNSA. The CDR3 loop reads CASSDRDRVYNEQFF. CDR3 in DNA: TGTGCCAGCAGCGACCGGGACAGGGTTTACAATGAGCAGTTCTTC.

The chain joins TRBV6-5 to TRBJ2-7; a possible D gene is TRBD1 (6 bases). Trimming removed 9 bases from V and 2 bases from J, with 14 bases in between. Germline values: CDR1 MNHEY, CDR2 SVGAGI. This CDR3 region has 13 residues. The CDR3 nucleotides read TGTGCCAGTACGTGGGACACCGCCTACGAGCAGTACTTC. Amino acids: CASTWDTAYEQYF.

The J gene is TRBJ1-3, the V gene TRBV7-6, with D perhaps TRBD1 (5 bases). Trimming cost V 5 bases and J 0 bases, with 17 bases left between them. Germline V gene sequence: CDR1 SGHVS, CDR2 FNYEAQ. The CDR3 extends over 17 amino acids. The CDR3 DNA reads TGTGCCAGCAGCACACCCAATCAGGGCCTCTCTGGAAACACCATATATTTT. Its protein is CASSTPNQGLSGNTIYF.

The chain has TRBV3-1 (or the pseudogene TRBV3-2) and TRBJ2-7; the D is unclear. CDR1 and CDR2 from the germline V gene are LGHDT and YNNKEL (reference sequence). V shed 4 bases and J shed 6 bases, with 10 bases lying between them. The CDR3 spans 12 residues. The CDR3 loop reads CASSLVFGEQYF. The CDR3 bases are TGTGCCAGCAGCCTAGTTTTCGGCGAGCAGTACTTC.

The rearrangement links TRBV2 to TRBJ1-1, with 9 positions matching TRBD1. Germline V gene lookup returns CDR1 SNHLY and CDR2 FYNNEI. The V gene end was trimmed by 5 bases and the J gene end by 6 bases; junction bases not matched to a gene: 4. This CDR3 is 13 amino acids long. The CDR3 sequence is CASSSDRGSEAFF. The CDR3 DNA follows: TGTGCCAGCAGTTCGGACAGGGGTTCTGAAGCTTTCTTT.